The rows below give T cell receptor beta chains drawn from one sample of a study of shared clonotypes between healthy human individuals. Assay used: immunoSEQ multiplex PCR; TCRdb lists only in-frame clones, some missing. The sample yields 2.5 million or so clones, just over 90% seen once. Sequencing was done on a sample of naive CD4+ T cells sorted from blood. These receptors came from a man aged 18 to 30 in good health. CDR3s include the opening cysteine and the closing phenylalanine or tryptophan. A D gene is named only where the DNA matches it firmly. Where a row states a size, it is once, few, many or the class of an expanded clone; other rows omit it.

D gene: TRBD2
J gene: TRBJ2-1
clone size: .
V gene: TRBV2
CDR3 DNA: TGTGCCAGCGCCCCTCCTAGCGGGGGAAGCAATGAGCAGTTCTTC
CDR3 protein: CASAPPSGGSNEQFF

D gene: TRBD1
J gene: TRBJ2-7
clone size: .
V gene: TRBV11-2
CDR3 DNA: TGTGCCAGCAGCCGAGGGACAGGGAGCTACGAGCAGTACTTC
CDR3 protein: CASSRGTGSYEQYF

D gene: .
J gene: TRBJ2-5
clone size: .
V gene: TRBV29-1
CDR3 DNA: TGCAGCGTTGCCTCCCAACTTAAACAAGAGACCCAGTACTTC
CDR3 protein: CSVASQLKQETQYF

D gene: TRBD1
J gene: TRBJ1-1
clone size: .
V gene: TRBV2
CDR3 DNA: TGTGCCAGCAAGCAGGGGGTGTTGAACACTGAAGCTTTCTTT
CDR3 protein: CASKQGVLNTEAFF

D gene: .
J gene: TRBJ1-1
clone size: .
V gene: TRBV30
CDR3 DNA: TGTGCCTGGAGTCTCGACAGGCGGAACACTGAAGCTTTCTTT
CDR3 protein: CAWSLDRRNTEAFF

D gene: TRBD2
J gene: TRBJ2-7
clone size: .
V gene: TRBV7-9
CDR3 DNA: TGTGCCAGCAGCTCGGGACTAGCAAAGCAGTACTTC
CDR3 protein: CASSSGLAKQYF

D gene: .
J gene: TRBJ1-5
clone size: .
V gene: TRBV19
CDR3 DNA: TGTGCCAGTAGTATAGTTGGACTTAATCAGCCCCAGCATTTT
CDR3 protein: CASSIVGLNQPQHF

D gene: .
J gene: TRBJ2-5
clone size: .
V gene: TRBV27
CDR3 DNA: TGTGCCAGCAGTCAAGGGCCCACCCGACGGGAGACCCAGTACTTC
CDR3 protein: CASSQGPTRRETQYF

D gene: TRBD1
J gene: TRBJ1-5
clone size: .
V gene: TRBV4-1
CDR3 DNA: TGCGCCAGCAGCCAAGCCGACAGGGATAGTCAGCCCCAGCATTTT
CDR3 protein: CASSQADRDSQPQHF

D gene: TRBD2
J gene: TRBJ2-4
clone size: .
V gene: TRBV7-9
CDR3 DNA: TGTGCCAGCAGCTCCTTACTAGCGGGGGCCAAAAACATTCAGTACTTC
CDR3 protein: CASSSLLAGAKNIQYF

D gene: .
J gene: TRBJ1-2
clone size: .
V gene: TRBV19
CDR3 DNA: TGTGCCAATAGGGTAGCTAACTATGGCTACACCTTC
CDR3 protein: CANRVANYGYTF

D gene: TRBD2
J gene: TRBJ2-3
clone size: .
V gene: TRBV6-6
CDR3 DNA: TGTGCCAGCAGTTACGGTATAGCGGGCCACACAGATACGCAGTATTTT
CDR3 protein: CASSYGIAGHTDTQYF

D gene: .
J gene: TRBJ2-7
clone size: .
V gene: TRBV30
CDR3 DNA: TGTGCCGGGTGGTGGGGGGGCCGATCTTACGAGCAGTACTTC
CDR3 protein: CAGWWGGRSYEQYF

D gene: TRBD2
J gene: TRBJ2-3
clone size: .
V gene: TRBV30
CDR3 DNA: TGTGCCTGCTCCCTCGGGCTAGCGGGGACAGATACGCAGTATTTT
CDR3 protein: CACSLGLAGTDTQYF

D gene: .
J gene: TRBJ2-3
clone size: .
V gene: TRBV7-9
CDR3 DNA: TGTGCCAGCAGCTTAAAGGCAGACAGAGATACGCAGTATTTT
CDR3 protein: CASSLKADRDTQYF

D gene: .
J gene: TRBJ2-7
clone size: .
V gene: TRBV7-8
CDR3 DNA: TGTGCCAGCAGCTTAGCAGGAAGCTACGAGCAGTACTTC
CDR3 protein: CASSLAGSYEQYF

D gene: .
J gene: TRBJ2-1
clone size: .
V gene: TRBV4-1
CDR3 DNA: TGCGCCAGCAGCCAAGATCTCCCCGTCTTCAATGAGCAGTTCTTC
CDR3 protein: CASSQDLPVFNEQFF

D gene: .
J gene: TRBJ2-5
clone size: .
V gene: TRBV4-1
CDR3 DNA: TGCGCCAGCAGCCCTACTGACAGGCCGCTACAAGAGACCCAGTACTTC
CDR3 protein: CASSPTDRPLQETQYF

D gene: TRBD2
J gene: TRBJ2-1
clone size: .
V gene: TRBV5-1
CDR3 DNA: TGCGCCAGCAGCTACTCCCCCCCCGGCGGGAGGTCCTACAATGAGCAGTTCTTC
CDR3 protein: CASSYSPPGGRSYNEQFF

D gene: TRBD1
J gene: TRBJ2-7
clone size: .
V gene: TRBV10-3
CDR3 DNA: TGTGCCACCAATCGCGGGACAGGGGTCGACGAGCAGTACTTC
CDR3 protein: CATNRGTGVDEQYF

D gene: TRBD1
J gene: TRBJ2-2
clone size: .
V gene: TRBV29-1
CDR3 DNA: TGCAGCGCCATCACTGGACAGGGAGGAGCAACCGGGGAGCTGTTTTTT
CDR3 protein: CSAITGQGGATGELFF

D gene: .
J gene: TRBJ2-7
clone size: .
V gene: TRBV19
CDR3 DNA: TGTGCCAGTAGTATAGAGGGGAACACCTACGAGCAGTACTTC
CDR3 protein: CASSIEGNTYEQYF

D gene: .
J gene: TRBJ1-6
clone size: .
V gene: TRBV30
CDR3 DNA: TGTGCCTGGAGTAGTGGACTGGGCCCCTATAATTCACCCCTCCACTTT
CDR3 protein: CAWSSGLGPYNSPLHF

D gene: .
J gene: TRBJ2-7
clone size: .
V gene: TRBV4-3
CDR3 DNA: TGCGCCAGCAGCCAAGAGGAGGGAAGGACTTACGAGCAGTACTTC
CDR3 protein: CASSQEEGRTYEQYF

D gene: TRBD2
J gene: TRBJ2-2
clone size: few
V gene: TRBV5-1
CDR3 DNA: TGCGCCAGCAGCTGGGAGGGCCCGAACACCGGGGAGCTGTTTTTT
CDR3 protein: CASSWEGPNTGELFF

D gene: .
J gene: TRBJ1-2
clone size: .
V gene: TRBV5-1
CDR3 DNA: TGCGCCAGCAGCCCGCGACAACCTAACTATGGCTACACCTTC
CDR3 protein: CASSPRQPNYGYTF

D gene: .
J gene: TRBJ1-4
clone size: .
V gene: TRBV28
CDR3 DNA: TGTGCCAGCAGTTTAGGGGGGCCCACTAATGAAAAACTGTTTTTT
CDR3 protein: CASSLGGPTNEKLFF

D gene: .
J gene: TRBJ1-3
clone size: .
V gene: TRBV7-2
CDR3 DNA: TGTGCCAGCAGCCCGGGTGGTACTGGAAACACCATATATTTT
CDR3 protein: CASSPGGTGNTIYF